Many counts were recorded for the clone carrying this T cell receptor (beta chain). The data were taken from a study of HIV-infected patients and healthy controls. CDR3 length: 20 amino acids. From the 5' RACE reads, TCRdb called clonotypes with MiXCR, one entry per CDR3 protein. The table shows around 58,000 distinct CDR3 sequences, with approximately 21% occurring only once. Sequences were obtained from CD4+ T cells from blood. The gene calls are TRBV21-1 and TRBJ1-1; the D call of TRBD1 is as the table states it, not checked on the DNA. TRBV21-1 is shown as a pseudogene. The source is a human donor in good health. The CDR3 reads CASSKAHLPGQGPKNTEAFF. The CDR3 DNA reads as TGTGCCAGCAGCAAAGCACACTTACCGGGACAGGGGCCGAAGAACACTGAAGCTTTCTTT.